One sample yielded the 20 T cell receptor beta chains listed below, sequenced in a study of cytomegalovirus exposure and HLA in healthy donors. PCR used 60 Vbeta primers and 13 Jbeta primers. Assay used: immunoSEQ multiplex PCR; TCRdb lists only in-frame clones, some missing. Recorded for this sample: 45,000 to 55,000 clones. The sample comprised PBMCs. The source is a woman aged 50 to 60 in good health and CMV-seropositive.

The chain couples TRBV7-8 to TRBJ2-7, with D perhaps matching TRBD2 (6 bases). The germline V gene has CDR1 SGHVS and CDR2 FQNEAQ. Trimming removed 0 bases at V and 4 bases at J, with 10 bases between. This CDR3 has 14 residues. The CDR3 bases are TGTGCCAGCAGCTTAGCGGCGGGACCGTACGAGCAGTACTTC. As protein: CASSLAAGPYEQYF.

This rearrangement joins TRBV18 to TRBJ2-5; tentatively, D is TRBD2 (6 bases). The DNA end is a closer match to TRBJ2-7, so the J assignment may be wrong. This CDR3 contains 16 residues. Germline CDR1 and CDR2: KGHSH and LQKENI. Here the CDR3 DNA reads TGTGCCAGCTCACGGGATCCGGGACTGGCAGTCTACGAGCAGTACTTC. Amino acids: CASSRDPGLAVYEQYF.

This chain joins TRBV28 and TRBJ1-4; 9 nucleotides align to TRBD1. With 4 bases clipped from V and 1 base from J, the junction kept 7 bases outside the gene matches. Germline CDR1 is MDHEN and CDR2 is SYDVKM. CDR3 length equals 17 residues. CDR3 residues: CASSSPGQGLTNEKLFF. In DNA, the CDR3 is TGTGCCAGCAGTTCCCCGGGACAGGGCTTAACTAATGAAAAACTGTTTTTT.

In DNA, the CDR3 is TGTGCCAGCAGCCCAACCAATGGACTGTTCAATGAGCAGTTCTTC. This codes for CASSPTNGLFNEQFF. The chain is built from TRBV11-2 and TRBJ2-1; D is perhaps TRBD2 (5 bases). The CDR3 runs 15 residues. Germline V gene lookup returns CDR1 SGHAT and CDR2 FQNNGV. The V end lost 5 bases, the J end lost 6 bases, and 17 bases lay between the germline ends. Full variable domain (missing parts from reference TRBV11-2 and TRBJ2-1): EAGVAQSPRYKIIEKRQSVAFWCNPISGHATLYWYQQILGQGPKLLIQFQNNGVVDDSQLPKDRFSAERLKGVDSTLKIQPAKLEDSAVYLCASSPTNGLFNEQFFGPGTRLTVL.

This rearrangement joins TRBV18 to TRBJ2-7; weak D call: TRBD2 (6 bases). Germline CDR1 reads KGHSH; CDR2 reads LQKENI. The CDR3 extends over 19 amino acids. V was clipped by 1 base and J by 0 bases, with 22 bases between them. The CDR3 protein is CASSPLAPQMGLVSYEQYF. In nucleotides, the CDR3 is TGTGCCAGCTCACCACTTGCACCTCAAATGGGACTTGTCTCCTACGAGCAGTACTTC. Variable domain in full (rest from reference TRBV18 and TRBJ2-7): NAGVMQNPRHLVRRRGQEARLRCSPMKGHSHVYWYRQLPEEGLKFMVYLQKENIIDESGMPKERFSAEFPKEGPSILRIQQVVRGDSAAYFCASSPLAPQMGLVSYEQYFGPGTRLTVT.

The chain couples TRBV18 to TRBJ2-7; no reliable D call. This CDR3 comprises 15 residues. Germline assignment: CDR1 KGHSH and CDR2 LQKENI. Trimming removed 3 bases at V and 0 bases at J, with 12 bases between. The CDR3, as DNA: TGTGCCAGCTCACCCCCGTTATCGAGCTCCTACGAGCAGTACTTC. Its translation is CASSPPLSSSYEQYF.

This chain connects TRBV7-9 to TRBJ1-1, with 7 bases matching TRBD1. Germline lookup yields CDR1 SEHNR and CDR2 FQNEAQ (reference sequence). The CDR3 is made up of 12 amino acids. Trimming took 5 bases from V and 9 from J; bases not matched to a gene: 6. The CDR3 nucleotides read TGTGCCAGCAGCGTGGTGACAGGGAAAGCTTTCTTT. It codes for CASSVVTGKAFF.

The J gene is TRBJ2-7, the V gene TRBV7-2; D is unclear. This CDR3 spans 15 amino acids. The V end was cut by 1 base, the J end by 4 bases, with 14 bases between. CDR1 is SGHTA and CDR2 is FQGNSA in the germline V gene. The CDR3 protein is CASSLGPGLKYEQYF. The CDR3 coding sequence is TGTGCCAGCAGCTTAGGTCCAGGTCTCAAATACGAGCAGTACTTC.

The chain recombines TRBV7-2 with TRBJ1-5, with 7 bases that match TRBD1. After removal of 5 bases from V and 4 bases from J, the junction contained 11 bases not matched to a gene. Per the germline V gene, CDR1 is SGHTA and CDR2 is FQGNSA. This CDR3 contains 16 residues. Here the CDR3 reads CASSLQGRFGNQPQHF. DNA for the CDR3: TGTGCCAGCAGCCTACAGGGGCGGTTCGGTAATCAGCCCCAGCATTTT.

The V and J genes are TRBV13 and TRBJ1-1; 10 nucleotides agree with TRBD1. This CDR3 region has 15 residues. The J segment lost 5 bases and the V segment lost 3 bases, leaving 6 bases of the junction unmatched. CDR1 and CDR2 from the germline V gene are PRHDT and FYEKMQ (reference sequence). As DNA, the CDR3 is TGTGCCAGCAGCTTTCGGGGACAGGGGAAGACTGAAGCTTTCTTT. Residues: CASSFRGQGKTEAFF.

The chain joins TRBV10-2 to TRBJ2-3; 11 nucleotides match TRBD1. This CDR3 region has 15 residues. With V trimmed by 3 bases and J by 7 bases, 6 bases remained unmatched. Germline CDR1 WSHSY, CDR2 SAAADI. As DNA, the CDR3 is TGCGCCAGCAGTGATACCGGGACAGGGGGTTATACGCAGTATTTT. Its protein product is CASSDTGTGGYTQYF.

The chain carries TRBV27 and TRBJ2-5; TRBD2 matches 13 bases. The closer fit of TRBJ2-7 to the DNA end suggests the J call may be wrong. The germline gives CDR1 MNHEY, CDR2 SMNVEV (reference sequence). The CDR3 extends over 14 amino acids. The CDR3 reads CASRGLAGVGEQYF. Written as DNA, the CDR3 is TGTGCCAGCAGAGGACTAGCGGGAGTCGGCGAGCAGTACTTC.

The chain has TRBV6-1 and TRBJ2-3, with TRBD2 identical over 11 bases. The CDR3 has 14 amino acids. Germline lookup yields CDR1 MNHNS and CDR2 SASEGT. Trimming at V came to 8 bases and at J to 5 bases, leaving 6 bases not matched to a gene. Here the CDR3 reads CASVVTSGVDTQYF. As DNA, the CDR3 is TGTGCCAGCGTGGTGACTAGCGGGGTAGATACGCAGTATTTT.

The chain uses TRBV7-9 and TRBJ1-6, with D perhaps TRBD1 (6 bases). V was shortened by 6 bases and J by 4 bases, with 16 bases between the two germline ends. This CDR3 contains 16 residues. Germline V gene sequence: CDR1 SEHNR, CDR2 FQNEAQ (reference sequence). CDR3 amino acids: CASSITRGQYNSPLHF. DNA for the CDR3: TGTGCCAGCAGTATAACCAGGGGACAATATAATTCACCCCTCCACTTT.

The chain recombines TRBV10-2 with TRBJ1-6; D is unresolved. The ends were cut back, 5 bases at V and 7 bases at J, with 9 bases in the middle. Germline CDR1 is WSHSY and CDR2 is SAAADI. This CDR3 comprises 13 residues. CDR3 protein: CASSRDSNSPLHF. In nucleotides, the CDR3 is TGCGCCAGCAGTCGGGATTCAAATTCACCCCTCCACTTT.

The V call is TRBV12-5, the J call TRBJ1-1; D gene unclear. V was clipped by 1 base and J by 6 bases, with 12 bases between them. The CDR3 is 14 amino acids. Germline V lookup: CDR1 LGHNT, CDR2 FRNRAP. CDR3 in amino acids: CASGLGFESAEAFF. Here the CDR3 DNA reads TGTGCTAGTGGTTTGGGATTCGAATCGGCTGAAGCTTTCTTT.

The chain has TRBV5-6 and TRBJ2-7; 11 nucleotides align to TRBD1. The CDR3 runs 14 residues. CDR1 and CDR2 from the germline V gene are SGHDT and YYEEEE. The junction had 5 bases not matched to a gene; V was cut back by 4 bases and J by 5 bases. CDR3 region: CASSPGQGAHEQYF. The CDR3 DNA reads TGTGCCAGCAGCCCCGGACAGGGGGCCCACGAGCAGTACTTC.

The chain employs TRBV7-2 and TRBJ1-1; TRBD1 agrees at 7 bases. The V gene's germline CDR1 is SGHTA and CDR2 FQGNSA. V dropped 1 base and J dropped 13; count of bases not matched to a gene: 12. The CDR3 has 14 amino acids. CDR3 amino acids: CASSLEGAGQGGFF. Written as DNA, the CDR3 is TGTGCCAGCAGCTTAGAGGGGGCAGGCCAGGGAGGTTTCTTT.

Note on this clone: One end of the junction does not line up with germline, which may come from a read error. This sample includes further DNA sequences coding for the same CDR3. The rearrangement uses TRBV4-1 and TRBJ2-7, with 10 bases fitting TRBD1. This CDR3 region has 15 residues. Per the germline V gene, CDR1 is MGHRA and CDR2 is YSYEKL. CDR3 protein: CASSQEGTGAYEQYF. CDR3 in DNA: TGTGCCAGCAGCCAAGAAGGGACAGGGGCCTACGAGCAGTACTTC.

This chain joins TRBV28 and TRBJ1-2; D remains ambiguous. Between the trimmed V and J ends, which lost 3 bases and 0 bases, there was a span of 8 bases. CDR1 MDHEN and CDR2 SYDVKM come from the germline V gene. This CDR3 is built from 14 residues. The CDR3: CASSFGLANYGYTF. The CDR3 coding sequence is TGTGCCAGCAGTTTCGGGTTAGCTAACTATGGCTACACCTTC.